This note documents a single TCR beta chain sequence. Its specificity is unknown. The treatment was: roughly 10-day PBMC culture with coronavirus spike peptide pools or control peptides (ViraFEST assay). With the Oncomine TCR Beta short-read assay, DNA from cultured CD4+ T cells was sequenced. A single record per CDR3 protein comes from TCRdb applying MiXCR to the PCR reads. The table has 15,000 to 20,000 distinct CDR3 sequences, just over 60% seen once. V was cut by 3 bases and J by 5 bases, with 8 bases left in between. This CDR3 is 13 amino acids long. Germline V CDR1 and CDR2: LNHNV, YYDKDF (reference sequence). This entry comes from a study of vaccination and CD4 T cells after COVID-19.

The sample was CD4+ T cells from blood, cultured in vitro. The sequence came from a human donor who had recovered from COVID-19. The chain has TRBV15 and TRBJ1-5; the D is unclear. The CDR3 DNA is TGTGCCACCAGCAGTTACAAGGATCAGCCCCAGCATTTT. It specifies CATSSYKDQPQHF.